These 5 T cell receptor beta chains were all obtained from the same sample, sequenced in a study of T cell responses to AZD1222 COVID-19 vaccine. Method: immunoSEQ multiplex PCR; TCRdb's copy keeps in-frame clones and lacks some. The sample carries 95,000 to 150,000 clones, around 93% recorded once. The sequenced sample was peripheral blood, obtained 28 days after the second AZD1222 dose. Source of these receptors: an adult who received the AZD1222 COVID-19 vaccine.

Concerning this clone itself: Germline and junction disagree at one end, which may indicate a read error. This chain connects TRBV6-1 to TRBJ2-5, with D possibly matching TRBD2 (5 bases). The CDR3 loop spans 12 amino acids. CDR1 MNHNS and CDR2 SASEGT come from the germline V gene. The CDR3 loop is CASSSSGMTLYF. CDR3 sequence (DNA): TGTGCCAGCAGTAGCTCGGGGATGACCCTGTACTTC.

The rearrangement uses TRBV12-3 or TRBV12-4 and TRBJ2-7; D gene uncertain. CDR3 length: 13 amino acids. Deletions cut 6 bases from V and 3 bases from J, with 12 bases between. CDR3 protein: CASSIAPLYEQYF. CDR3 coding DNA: TGTGCCAGCAGCATAGCCCCCCTCTACGAGCAGTACTTC.

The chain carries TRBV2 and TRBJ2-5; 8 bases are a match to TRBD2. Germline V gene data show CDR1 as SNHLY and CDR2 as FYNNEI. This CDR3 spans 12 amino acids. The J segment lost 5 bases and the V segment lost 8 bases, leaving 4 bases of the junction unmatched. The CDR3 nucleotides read TGTGCCAGCCGGGAGGGGGTGGAGACCCAGTACTTC. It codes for CASREGVETQYF.

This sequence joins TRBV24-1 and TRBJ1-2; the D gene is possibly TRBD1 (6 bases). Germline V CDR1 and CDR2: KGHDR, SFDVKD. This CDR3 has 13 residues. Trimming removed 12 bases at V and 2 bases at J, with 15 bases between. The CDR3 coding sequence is TGTGCCGAGGATCCAGGGGCGAACTATGGCTACACCTTC. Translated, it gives CAEDPGANYGYTF.

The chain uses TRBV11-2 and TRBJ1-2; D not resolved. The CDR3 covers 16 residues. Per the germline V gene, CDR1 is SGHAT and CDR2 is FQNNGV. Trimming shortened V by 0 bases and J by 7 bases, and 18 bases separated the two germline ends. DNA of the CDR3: TGTGCCAGCAGCTTAGAGGTCGAGGTCGCCTTGGGTGGCTACACCTTC. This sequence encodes CASSLEVEVALGGYTF.